The rows below give T cell receptor beta chains drawn from one sample of a study of OX40 agonist ivuxolimab in advanced cancers. Data came from immunoSEQ multiplex PCR; TCRdb stores just in-frame clones and leaves some out. The sample includes around 26,000 clones, about 85% of them seen just once. Sequences were derived from CD4+ or CD8+ T cells sorted from blood, sampled in a trial of the OX40 agonist ivuxolimab. All receptors derive from an adult with an advanced solid tumor such as melanoma, head and neck, liver or kidney cancer. The CDR3 runs from the conserved cysteine through the conserved F or W. A D gene is named only where the DNA matches it firmly. Only some rows state a clone size, as once, few, many or a class for expanded clones.

TRBD1	.	TRBV27	TRBJ2-1	CASSWDRANEQFF	TGTGCCAGCAGTTGGGACAGGGCGAATGAGCAGTTCTTC
.	.	TRBV6-5	TRBJ2-5	CASSYGRPPQETQYF	TGTGCCAGCAGTTACGGGCGGCCGCCCCAAGAGACCCAGTACTTC
TRBD2	.	TRBV2	TRBJ2-5	CASSDPGLPQETQYF	TGTGCCAGCAGTGACCCGGGACTACCCCAAGAGACCCAGTACTTC
TRBD2	.	TRBV7-2	TRBJ2-5	CASSSQGLAGETQYF	TGTGCCAGCAGCTCCCAAGGACTAGCGGGAGAGACCCAGTACTTC
.	.	TRBV9	TRBJ2-1	CASSAVWYNEQFF	TGTGCCAGCAGCGCCGTGTGGTACAATGAGCAGTTCTTC
.	.	TRBV7-2	TRBJ2-7	CASSPRKGLTFGSYEQYF	TGTGCCAGCAGCCCTAGAAAGGGGTTAACTTTCGGCTCCTACGAGCAGTACTTC
TRBD2	.	TRBV10-3	TRBJ2-3	CAISQTSGGARRSDTQYF	TGTGCCATCAGTCAGACTAGCGGGGGGGCCAGGAGGTCAGATACGCAGTATTTT
.	.	TRBV11-2	TRBJ2-5	CASSLDDRYQETQYF	TGTGCCAGCAGCTTAGACGACAGGTATCAAGAGACCCAGTACTTC
TRBD1	once	TRBV19	TRBJ1-1	CASWDRGFTEAFF	TGTGCCAGTTGGGACAGGGGCTTCACTGAAGCTTTCTTT
TRBD1	.	TRBV27	TRBJ2-2	CASSVTGGPTGELFF	TGTGCCAGCAGTGTTACAGGGGGGCCCACCGGGGAGCTGTTTTTT
.	.	TRBV28	TRBJ2-1	CASSLRTSGAYNEQFF	TGTGCCAGCAGTTTACGAACCTCCGGAGCCTACAATGAGCAGTTCTTC
.	.	TRBV19	TRBJ2-3	CASSIIQDTDTQYF	TGTGCCAGTAGTATAATACAGGACACAGATACGCAGTATTTT
.	.	TRBV27	TRBJ1-5	CASSLAGISNQPQHF	TGTGCCAGCAGTTTGGCAGGGATCAGCAATCAGCCCCAGCATTTT
.	once	TRBV6-5	TRBJ1-2	CASSYESNYGYTF	TGTGCCAGCAGTTACGAATCTAACTATGGCTACACCTTC
TRBD2	.	TRBV2	TRBJ2-2	CASRDTSANTGELFF	TGTGCCAGCAGGGACACTAGCGCGAACACCGGGGAGCTGTTTTTT
.	.	TRBV5-1	TRBJ2-5	CASTALIRQETQYF	TGCGCCAGCACGGCGCTTATTCGCCAAGAGACCCAGTACTTC
TRBD2	.	TRBV29-1	TRBJ2-1	CSVESGRRDEQFF	TGCAGCGTTGAAAGCGGGAGAAGGGATGAGCAGTTCTTC
TRBD1	.	TRBV14	TRBJ1-1	CASSLIQGPTEAFF	TGTGCCAGCAGCCTTATACAGGGGCCCACTGAAGCTTTCTTT
.	.	TRBV28	TRBJ2-5	CASSFRRDVKYQETQYF	TGTGCCAGCAGTTTTAGGCGGGACGTCAAGTACCAAGAGACCCAGTACTTC
.	.	TRBV28	TRBJ2-1	CASRTTGNSYNEQFF	TGTGCCAGCAGGACGACGGGTAACTCCTACAATGAGCAGTTCTTC
.	once	TRBV15	TRBJ2-4	CATSRERVAKNIQYF	TGTGCCACCAGCAGAGAGCGTGTAGCCAAAAACATTCAGTACTTC
.	.	TRBV7-9	TRBJ2-7	CASSLSRAEQYF	TGTGCCAGCAGCTTAAGTAGGGCCGAGCAGTACTTC
.	.	TRBV6-5	TRBJ1-1	CASSNLGQIEAFF	TGTGCCAGCAGTAACCTCGGACAGATTGAAGCTTTCTTT
.	.	TRBV19	TRBJ2-1	CASSIGGGLGNEQFF	TGTGCCAGTAGTATAGGAGGGGGTTTGGGCAATGAGCAGTTCTTC
.	.	TRBV2	TRBJ1-6	CASSGGEVKNSPLHF	TGTGCCAGCAGTGGGGGTGAAGTAAAGAATTCACCCCTCCACTTT
.	.	TRBV7-9	TRBJ1-1	CASSNLGNTEAFF	TGTGCCAGCAGTAATTTAGGGAATACTGAAGCTTTCTTT
.	.	TRBV6-5	TRBJ2-7	CASALGYEQYF	TGTGCCAGCGCCTTGGGATACGAGCAGTACTTC
.	.	TRBV30	TRBJ2-3	CAWSLFGSGAQYF	TGTGCCTGGAGTTTATTCGGCAGTGGGGCGCAGTATTTT
TRBD1	.	TRBV19	TRBJ2-2	CASTLDRGGTGELFF	TGTGCCAGTACTCTGGACAGGGGAGGCACCGGGGAGCTGTTTTTT
.	.	TRBV7-9	TRBJ1-1	CASSWRENTEAFF	TGTGCCAGCAGTTGGAGGGAGAACACTGAAGCTTTCTTT
.	.	TRBV6-5	TRBJ2-1	CASSYFRGYNEQFF	TGTGCCAGCAGTTACTTCCGGGGATACAATGAGCAGTTCTTC
.	.	TRBV4-3	TRBJ1-1	CASSQPRGSYTEAFF	TGCGCCAGCAGCCAACCTAGGGGTTCGTACACTGAAGCTTTCTTT
TRBD1	.	TRBV2	TRBJ2-3	CATPTGLAGSDTQYF	TGTGCCACCCCGACAGGGCTAGCAGGATCAGATACGCAGTATTTT
TRBD1	few	TRBV6-5	TRBJ1-2	CGTGGTGYTF	TGCGGGACAGGGGGAACTGGCTACACCTTC
.	.	TRBV28	TRBJ1-4	CASSSSDEKLFF	TGTGCCAGCAGCTCCTCCGATGAAAAACTGTTTTTT
.	.	TRBV4-3	TRBJ1-1	CASSQGARDRTEAFF	TGCGCCAGCAGCCAAGGGGCCCGGGACCGAACTGAAGCTTTCTTT